This T cell receptor (beta chain) was recovered during a study of CD8 T cells in Susac syndrome. TCR beta sequencing was performed on blood CD8+ and CD4+ T cells. Treatment-naive patients with stable or active relapsing-remitting disease served as multiple sclerosis controls. Germline V gene data show CDR1 as LGHDT and CDR2 as YNNKEL (reference sequence). The V end lost 3 bases, the J end lost 0 bases, and 16 bases lay between the germline ends. This CDR3 spans 17 amino acids. With random hexamers, reverse transcription was performed on about 0.5 to 1 ug of RNA. The method of amplification for TCR beta CDR3 was immunoSEQ multiplex PCR, covering 54 Vbeta and 13 Jbeta. TCRdb re-called the immunoSEQ multiplex PCR reads with MiXCR, one entry per CDR3 protein. The sample has more than 150,000 distinct CDR3 sequences; 95% are singletons.

The chain has TRBV3-1 and TRBJ2-3, with D possibly TRBD1 on 5 matching bases. This TCR was recovered from a human donor with multiple sclerosis. Sequenced input: CD8+ T cells from PBMCs. The CDR3 reads CASSHALGAASTDTQYF. The DNA of the CDR3 is TGTGCCAGCAGCCACGCGTTAGGGGCGGCTAGCACAGATACGCAGTATTTT.